One T cell receptor beta chain is described in this entry. The target of this receptor is not known. The sample holds no much larger clone one base away, and base qualities are not on file. Library construction relied on 5' RACE. Instrument on record: Illumina HiSeq 2500. A second roughly 7 to 11 cycle PCR used a sample-barcoded 5' primer and a J-beta primer mix. A unique molecular identifier was introduced onto each TCR beta cDNA molecule by a template-switch 5' adaptor carrying 12 random nucleotides. At least 2.5 million CDR3-containing paired-end reads were obtained from each sample. All of the RNA was converted into first-strand cDNA using the Mint cDNA synthesis kit, with a TRBC-specific oligonucleotide serving as the primer. All cDNA was treated with uracil-DNA glycosylase and then went through a first 18-cycle PCR with the universal primers M1SS and BC2_uni_R. In the paper's pipeline: Normalization of each sample was performed by random selection of 1 million high-quality reads, each carrying a distinct molecular identifier. Instead of being binned into consensus sequences, reads with shared molecular identifiers were discarded. CDR3 identification, clonotype clustering and error correction used MiTCR with a Q25 quality threshold and the strictest error-elimination algorithm. A nonparametric unseen species model with Euler transformation was used to estimate lower-bound total TCR beta diversity. TCRdb redid the processing of the public reads, applying fastp at Q25 and MiXCR, and retained in-frame beta chains. Every CDR3 protein is listed once, alongside the most common genes and DNA of its rows. TCRdb's processing, not the study's, gives the V and J calls here. This sample comprises under 1,100,000 distinct CDR3 sequences, under 30% of them detected only once. The ten largest clones add up to approximately 0.75% of the sample.

This sample is part of a study of blood T cells in healthy people across ages (dated by TCRdb to about 2015). Regarding the complete study: Template switching captured roughly one uniquely barcoded TCR beta cDNA molecule per two T cells in model experiments. To track age-related changes in TCR beta repertoire diversity, the study relied on deep sequencing normalized with unique cDNA molecular identifiers. Donors were grouped into four age groups: young (average approximately 16 years), middle-aged (approximately 41), aged (over 55) and long-lived (over 80). Two additional independent replicas of 1 million unique cDNA reads from the same blood draw were analyzed for two donors (one aged 18 to 30 and one aged 80 or older). Results the study describes overall, beyond this receptor: A strong correlation was found between observed TCR beta diversity and the percentage of naive T cells measured by flow cytometry. Compared with the aged group, more naive CD4+ T cells, fewer expanded clones and increased TCR diversity were shown by the long-lived group, suggesting age selection. Observed TCR beta diversity per million T cells fell roughly linearly with age, and a significant reduction was already apparent by age around 39. Conclusive comparison of naive and antigen-experienced compartments was prevented by the profiling of bulk unsorted PBMCs. The CMV infection status of donors was not known, potentially confounding age-related changes in expanded clonotypes. Estimates of total diversity from one million sequenced T cells were regarded as lower bounds and underestimates.

Per the germline V gene (reference sequence), DFQATT is the CDR1 and SNEGSKA is the CDR2. Trimming accounts for 3 bases at V and 8 bases at J, while the number of junction bases matched to no gene is 9. Its CDR3 holds 15 amino acids, cysteine through phenylalanine. Only the CDR3 region is kept as DNA, spanning 45 bases read in frame from base 1. Systemically healthy Caucasian individuals from Russia, some 38 in total and aged roughly 6 to 90 years, were included as donors. Each donor gave about 9.7 milliliters of peripheral blood, drawn into EDTA-treated Vacutainer tubes. Ficoll-Paque density-gradient centrifugation was used to isolate PBMCs, with at least 7 million per sample. Trizol reagent was used to extract total RNA from the PBMCs, yielding at least 5.5 micrograms per sample. The percentages of naive CD45RAhigh/CD27high T cells were determined by flow cytometry on a PBMC aliquot from every donor.

These data were likewise used in another study, on T cells of mothers and their children. The second study also describes: Donors were nine systemically healthy Caucasian individuals: three mothers and their six children. cDNA synthesis consumed the entire amount of extracted RNA, loaded at approximately 1.4 ug RNA in each 15 ul reaction. In the second PCR, the M1S primer added sample barcodes and 2-4 random nucleotides. Over 8 million TCR beta CDR3 reads came from each mother, compared with millions of reads from each child. Thymic selection similarly shapes TCR recombination output in related and unrelated pairs, with minor effect from inherited differences. Normalized repertoire overlap in related mother-child pairs was always slightly higher than in unrelated mother-child pairs, but the difference was never significant. Persistent microchimeric T cell clones were not detected, at a sensitivity of roughly 100 clones per million clonotypes. The study used deep NGS to compare TCR beta repertoires of mothers and children, seeking features distinguishing related mother-child pairs from unrelated individuals. The mean age was roughly 40 +/- 4 years for the mothers and around 11 +/- 4 years for the children. After adapters were ligated using NEBNext reagents, the libraries underwent 100+100 nt paired-end sequencing on an Illumina HiSeq 2000. Mother and child libraries were prepared a month apart and sequenced in separate runs to prevent cross-contamination. Each donor had between about 450,000 and 2,200,000 distinct TCR beta clonotypes identified. Naive TCR beta clonotypes were estimated from low-frequency clonotypes matched to each donor's FACS-determined naive share, without sorting.

The sample consisted of blood. The receptor's source is a girl aged 2 to 10 in good health. This receptor chain uses TRBV20-1 and TRBJ2-3, with 12 bases matching TRBD1. The DNA reads as follows: TGCAGTGCTAGTCCCCCGGGACAGGGGGCGGGTACGCAGTATTTT. This translates into CSASPPGQGAGTQYF.